This TCR beta chain stems from a study of shared clonotypes between healthy human individuals. In regard to this clone: Its target is not known.

Replicate sorted-subset PCRs were loaded with approximately 200 ng DNA, tens of thousands of T cell genomes. Generated by immunoSEQ multiplex PCR, the TCRdb table keeps only in-frame clones and is missing some. The sample carries roughly 1 million clones, around four fifths recorded once. Germline lookup yields CDR1 GTSNPN and CDR2 SVGIG (reference sequence). V lost 0 bases and J lost 9; bases outside the gene matches: 5. This CDR3 contains 13 residues. Findings of the study overall: Around 4.9% of naive CD4 clonotypes were shared across a few donors. The study generally estimated greater richness for naive than memory subsets. With few donors, the genetic and exposure-history diversity represented was limited.

The sequenced sample was memory CD4+ T cells sorted from blood. Subset described: CD45RA-negative fraction. This clonotype originated in a man aged 18 to 29 in good health. The V and J genes are TRBV30 and TRBJ1-5; 7 nucleotides agree with TRBD1. CDR3 protein: CAWSVGGRTPQHF. CDR3 sequence (DNA): TGTGCCTGGAGTGTAGGGGGCCGCACGCCCCAGCATTTT.